Each of the 14 T cell receptor beta chains below was sequenced from the same sample in a study of blood T cell repertoires in COVID-19. Using immunoSEQ multiplex PCR, the repertoire was profiled, and TCRdb retains in-frame clones only, with some absent. The profile shows around 280,000 clones, around 90% of them singletons. The material sequenced was PBMCs or T cells enriched from blood (not recorded which). These receptors were obtained from a woman aged 40 to 55 who had recovered from COVID-19.

This rearrangement joins TRBV9 to TRBJ2-2; 15 bases line up with TRBD2. Per germline, CDR1 SGDLS and CDR2 YYNGEE. V trimming: 6 bases; J trimming: 5 bases; junction bases outside the gene matches: 14. The CDR3 consists of 19 residues. CDR3 amino acids: CASNDLPGLAGGLTGELFF. DNA of the CDR3: TGTGCCAGCAACGACCTGCCGGGACTAGCGGGAGGTCTGACCGGGGAGCTGTTTTTT.

This CDR3 is CASSLNSPSPLHF. The CDR3 nucleotides are TGCGCCAGCAGCTTGAACAGTCCTTCACCCCTCCACTTT. The rearrangement links TRBV5-1 to TRBJ1-6, with D unresolved. CDR1 SGHRS and CDR2 YFSETQ come from the germline V gene. This CDR3 is 13 amino acids long. V dropped 1 base and J dropped 9 bases, with 8 bases sitting between them.

The rearrangement links TRBV18 to TRBJ2-7, with D hard to call. The CDR3 length is 14 residues. The V gene lost 3 bases and the J gene lost 5 bases, with 14 bases spanning the gap. CDR1 and CDR2 (germline): KGHSH, LQKENI. The CDR3 loop is CASSPAGGRDEQYF. DNA for the CDR3: TGTGCCAGCTCACCTGCCGGCGGTAGAGACGAGCAGTACTTC.

This clone was counted once. V is TRBV5-1 and J is TRBJ1-2, with 9 bases lining up with TRBD1. This CDR3 is built from 14 residues. The V gene end was trimmed by 2 bases and the J gene end by 7 bases; junction bases not matched to a gene: 6. The germline V gene encodes CDR1 SGHRS and CDR2 YFSETQ. The CDR3 is CASSFLDRGGGYTF. The CDR3 DNA reads TGCGCCAGCAGCTTTCTGGACAGGGGAGGTGGCTACACCTTC.

This clone occurred once. The chain couples TRBV2 to TRBJ1-1; 7 bases fit TRBD1. The trim removed 7 bases at V and 6 bases at J, leaving 11 bases unmatched. Germline CDR1 and CDR2: SNHLY and FYNNEI. This CDR3 has 14 amino acids. CDR3 DNA: TGTGCCAGCATAGACAGGGAGGAGGGCTCTGAAGCTTTCTTT. Protein product: CASIDREEGSEAFF.

This clone appeared a single time. The rearrangement joins TRBV7-9 to TRBJ1-2; D uncertain. Germline values: CDR1 SEHNR, CDR2 FQNEAQ (reference sequence). The CDR3 extends over 11 amino acids. Between the trimmed V and J ends, which lost 5 bases and 8 bases, there was a span of 9 bases. The CDR3 coding sequence is TGTGCCAGCAGCGGTCCGGGAGGCTACACCTTC. This codes for CASSGPGGYTF.

The chain recombines TRBV5-1 with TRBJ1-2; D might be TRBD1 (6 bases). Germline V gene sequence: CDR1 SGHRS, CDR2 YFSETQ. Trimming removed 1 base at V and 4 bases at J, with 11 bases between. The CDR3 is made up of 14 amino acids. CDR3 sequence: CASSLQGGIYGYTF. The CDR3 DNA follows: TGCGCCAGCAGCTTGCAAGGGGGAATCTATGGCTACACCTTC.

The chain has TRBV11-3 and TRBJ2-2; 8 bases match TRBD2. Germline lookup yields CDR1 SGHNT and CDR2 YENEEA. The CDR3 totals 15 residues. V lost 5 bases to trimming and J lost 4 bases; unmatched junction nucleotides: 6. The CDR3 region has the DNA TGTGCCAGCAGCCCCGGGGGGGCGGGCACCGGGGAGCTGTTTTTT. Amino acids: CASSPGGAGTGELFF.

A remark on this clone: A junction end diverges from the germline sequence, so it may reflect a read error. The chain joins TRBV5-1 to TRBJ1-4; the D is unclear. This CDR3 spans 16 amino acids. Looked up from germline, CDR1 is SGHRS and CDR2 is YFSETQ. CDR3 amino acids: CASRLGSSAGGEKLFF. CDR3 coding DNA: TGCGCCAGCAGATTGGGCAGTAGTGCAGGAGGTGAAAAACTGTTTTTT.

This sequence joins TRBV7-9 and TRBJ2-7; TRBD2 matches 10 bases. The CDR3 runs to 15 residues. V shed 2 bases and J 2 bases; nucleotides not matched to a gene: 3. Germline lookup yields CDR1 SEHNR and CDR2 FQNEAQ (reference sequence). The CDR3 protein is CASSLTSGRAYEQYF. CDR3 nucleotide sequence: TGTGCCAGCAGCTTAACAAGCGGGAGGGCCTACGAGCAGTACTTC.

The chain combines TRBV4-1 with TRBJ1-6; 7 bases align to TRBD1. V gave up 3 bases and J gave up 10 bases; unmatched junction bases: 12. This CDR3 contains 16 residues. CDR1 and CDR2 from the germline V gene are MGHRA and YSYEKL. The CDR3 protein is CASSHPGGLIGSPLHF. DNA of the CDR3: TGCGCCAGCAGCCACCCAGGGGGGTTAATCGGGTCACCCCTCCACTTT.

In DNA, the CDR3 is TGTGCCAGCAGACGCGACTACGAAGAGACCCAGTACTTC. Its protein product is CASRRDYEETQYF. The rearrangement links TRBV13 to TRBJ2-5; TRBD2 is a possible D gene (5 bases). The CDR3 covers 13 residues. Germline CDR1 is PRHDT and CDR2 is FYEKMQ (reference sequence). The V gene lost 6 bases and the J gene lost 3 bases, with 11 bases spanning the gap.

The chain joins TRBV2 to TRBJ1-2, with a possible D match to TRBD1 (6 bases). CDR1 is SNHLY, CDR2 FYNNEI, per germline. The V end lost 6 bases, the J end lost 4 bases, and 12 bases lay between the germline ends. The CDR3 is made up of 13 amino acids. DNA of the CDR3: TGTGCCAGCAGGGTACAGACAGGCTATGGCTACACCTTC. Its translation: CASRVQTGYGYTF. The variable domain in full, with the rest retrieved from reference TRBV2 and TRBJ1-2, is EPEVTQTPSHQVTQMGQEVILRCVPISNHLYFYWYRQILGQKVEFLVSFYNNEISEKSEIFDDQFSVERPDGSNFTLKIRSTKLEDSAMYFCASRVQTGYGYTFGSGTRLTVV.

The chain carries TRBV14 and TRBJ1-4, with TRBD1 as a possible D gene (5 bases). Germline lookup yields CDR1 SGHDN and CDR2 FVKESK. The CDR3 runs 13 residues. The germline V and J ends were trimmed by 4 bases and 4 bases, with 7 bases remaining between them. The CDR3 region is CASSRDFNEKLFF. The CDR3 bases are TGTGCCAGCAGCCGGGACTTTAATGAAAAACTGTTTTTT.